Below, 12 T cell receptor beta chains from the same sample are listed, as sequenced in a study of blood T cell repertoires in COVID-19. This table comes from immunoSEQ multiplex PCR, and its TCRdb copy is limited to in-frame clones, with some not included. The sample yields approximately 99,000 clones, around 87% seen once. Sequenced: peripheral blood. Receptors originate from a human donor in a cohort sampled during active COVID-19.

This clone has more than one count but fewer than ten. The chain employs TRBV7-2 and TRBJ1-5, with TRBD1 matching over 10 bases. This CDR3 contains 14 residues. Germline V gives CDR1 SGHTA, CDR2 FQGNSA. The trim removed 6 bases at V and 5 bases at J, leaving 4 bases unmatched. For the CDR3, the DNA is TGTGCCAGCAGTCAGACAGGGGGCCATCAGCCCCAGCATTTT. Protein product: CASSQTGGHQPQHF.

V gene TRBV28 combines with J gene TRBJ1-2, with a weak D call TRBD1 (6 bases). This CDR3 has 15 amino acids. Germline V CDR1 and CDR2: MDHEN, SYDVKM. Trimming stripped 6 bases from V and 4 bases from J, with 18 bases between. Here the CDR3 DNA reads TGTGCCAGCAGCCCCCCGACAGGAAACCGCTATGGCTACACCTTC. Its protein product is CASSPPTGNRYGYTF.

The gene calls are TRBV18 and TRBJ1-2, with D possibly TRBD1 on 6 matching bases. Trimming pared 3 bases from V and 7 bases from J, leaving 18 bases between. This CDR3 contains 15 residues. From germline, CDR1 is KGHSH and CDR2 LQKENI. The CDR3 DNA reads as TGTGCCAGCTCACCGTCAGGACAGTTATACGGTGGCTACACCTTC. Translated, it gives CASSPSGQLYGGYTF.

The chain combines TRBV2 with TRBJ1-2, with 9 bases identical to TRBD1. The V and J ends lost 6 bases and 6 bases, in that order; junction bases with no gene match: 11. The CDR3 has 15 amino acids. Germline loops: CDR1 SNHLY, CDR2 FYNNEI. For the CDR3, the DNA is TGTGCCAGCAGCCACACAGGGGGCAGGGGGGATGGCTACACCTTC. As protein: CASSHTGGRGDGYTF. Using reference TRBV2 and TRBJ1-2 for the parts outside the CDR3, the full variable domain is EPEVTQTPSHQVTQMGQEVILRCVPISNHLYFYWYRQILGQKVEFLVSFYNNEISEKSEIFDDQFSVERPDGSNFTLKIRSTKLEDSAMYFCASSHTGGRGDGYTFGSGTRLTVV.

Worth noting for this clone: A read error may produce the germline difference seen at one junction end. The V gene is TRBV4-1, the J gene TRBJ2-3; D may be TRBD2 (6 bases). This CDR3 has 16 residues. Germline V gene lookup returns CDR1 MGHRA and CDR2 YSYEKL. The CDR3, as DNA: TGCGCCAGCAGCCAGGTTGTAGGCGGGACCACAGATATGCAGTATTTT. Its protein product is CASSQVVGGTTDMQYF.

The rearrangement uses TRBV28 and TRBJ2-5; TRBD2 aligns across 10 bases. Germline trimming cut 2 bases from V and 5 bases from J; bases unmatched to any gene: 5. The length of the CDR3 is 15 residues. CDR1 and CDR2 (germline): MDHEN, SYDVKM. In DNA form, the CDR3 reads TGTGCCAGCAGTTTAAGTAGCGGGAGGAGGGAGACCCAGTACTTC. Its protein product is CASSLSSGRRETQYF.

The sample holds one count of this clone. The chain employs TRBV6-5 and TRBJ2-1, with D unclear. V dropped 6 bases and J dropped 2 bases, with 14 bases sitting between them. Germline assignment: CDR1 MNHEY and CDR2 SVGAGI. This CDR3 region has 15 residues. CDR3 in DNA: TGTGCCAGCAGACAACGGGTAGAGGCCTACAATGAGCAGTTCTTC. Translation gives CASRQRVEAYNEQFF.

The V and J genes are TRBV28 and TRBJ2-7, with TRBD2 as a possible D gene (6 bases). Germline values: CDR1 MDHEN, CDR2 SYDVKM. V was clipped by 7 bases and J by 0 bases, with 13 bases between them. This CDR3 region has 14 residues. DNA for the CDR3: TGTGCCAGCATCCCCGGGGGAAACTCCTACGAGCAGTACTTC. Its translation: CASIPGGNSYEQYF.

This rearrangement joins TRBV5-6 to TRBJ1-2; D is perhaps TRBD1 (5 bases). Germline-derived CDR1 and CDR2 are SGHDT and YYEEEE. This CDR3 has 13 residues. V was shortened by 2 bases and J by 6 bases, with 11 bases between the two germline ends. The CDR3 reads CASSFSTGHGYTF. In nucleotides, the CDR3 is TGTGCCAGCAGCTTTTCAACAGGCCATGGCTACACCTTC. The full variable domain, with the rest looked up from reference TRBV5-6 and TRBJ1-2, is DAGVTQSPTHLIKTRGQQVTLRCSPKSGHDTVSWYQQALGQGPQFIFQYYEEEERQRGNFPDRFSGHQFPNYSSELNVNALLLGDSALYLCASSFSTGHGYTFGSGTRLTVV.

This clone showed up just a few times. The CDR3 region has the DNA TGTGCCAGCAGCCCCGGACTCACCGATGGCTACACCTTC. Its translation is CASSPGLTDGYTF. The rearrangement links TRBV3-1 (or the pseudogene TRBV3-2) to TRBJ1-2, with D hard to call. The germline gives CDR1 LGHDT, CDR2 YNNKEL (reference sequence). V lost 4 bases and J lost 6, with 12 bases in between. The CDR3 has 13 residues.

The chain links TRBV7-3 to TRBJ2-6; perhaps TRBD1 as D (5 bases). The germline V and J ends were trimmed by 1 base and 2 bases, with 6 bases remaining between them. CDR1 and CDR2 (germline): SGHTA, FQGTGA. CDR3 length equals 15 residues. The CDR3 region has the DNA TGTGCCAGCAGCTTAATAGGGGCTGGGGCCAACGTCCTGACTTTC. Translation gives CASSLIGAGANVLTF. The full variable domain, its missing parts supplied by reference TRBV7-3 and TRBJ2-6, is GAGVSQTPSNKVTEKGKYVELRCDPISGHTALYWYRQSLGQGPEFLIYFQGTGAADDSGLPNDRFFAVRPEGSVSTLKIQRTERGDSAVYLCASSLIGAGANVLTFGAGSRLTVL.

The chain has TRBV11-2 and TRBJ2-3; a possible D gene is TRBD2 (5 bases). Germline CDR1 and CDR2: SGHAT and FQNNGV. The V and J ends lost 5 bases and 0 bases respectively, with 12 bases between them. This CDR3 has 15 amino acids. The chain's CDR3 is CASSPYTRSTDTQYF. In nucleotides, the CDR3 is TGTGCCAGCAGCCCCTACACTAGGAGCACAGATACGCAGTATTTT.